The rows below give T cell receptor beta chains drawn from one sample of a study of blood T cell repertoires in COVID-19. Method: immunoSEQ multiplex PCR; TCRdb's copy keeps in-frame clones and lacks some. Counted here are fewer than 250,000 clones, roughly nine tenths occurring once; the ten biggest clones make up 0.72%. The sample comprised peripheral blood. The receptors originated from a man aged 40-55 years with acute or convalescent COVID-19. CDR3s include the opening cysteine and the closing phenylalanine or tryptophan. Each record gives: J gene, clone size, V gene, D gene, CDR3 DNA, CDR3 protein. D genes are given only for firm matches. Some rows mark clone size as missing; the rest say once, few, many or name a class of expanded clone.

TRBJ2-1	once	TRBV7-8	.	TGTGCCAGCAGCCCCCGCACACTAAATTACAATGAGCAGTTCTTC	CASSPRTLNYNEQFF
TRBJ2-3	.	TRBV6-5	.	TGTGCCAGCAGTTTCGGCAGGAGCACAGATACGCAGTATTTT	CASSFGRSTDTQYF
TRBJ2-7	.	TRBV2	.	TGTGCCAGCAGGAAACAGGATTCCTACGAGCAGTACTTC	CASRKQDSYEQYF
TRBJ2-1	.	TRBV6-5	TRBD1	TGTGCCAGCAGTTTCCCGGGACAGGCGAGTGAGCAGTTCTTC	CASSFPGQASEQFF
TRBJ2-7	once	TRBV30	TRBD2	TGTGCCTGGAGGACCACCCTAGCGGGGGAGCAGTACTTC	CAWRTTLAGEQYF
TRBJ1-2	.	TRBV10-1	.	TGCGCCAGCAGTGAGTCGAGGGGAGGCTATGGCTACACCTTC	CASSESRGGYGYTF
TRBJ2-7	.	TRBV10-2	.	TGCGCCAGCAGTGGAAGGGGTGCCTACGAGCAGTACTTC	CASSGRGAYEQYF
TRBJ1-4	.	TRBV19	TRBD1	TGTGCCAGTAGTTCCCCGGGACAGGGACCCGAAAAACTGTTTTTT	CASSSPGQGPEKLFF
TRBJ1-2	.	TRBV6-1	TRBD1	TGTGCCAGCAGTGAAGCCGGGACAGAAAACTATGGCTACACCTTC	CASSEAGTENYGYTF
TRBJ1-3	.	TRBV5-8	.	TGTGCCAGCAGCTTTGTCTCCGTGACAGATATGCCTGGAAACACCATATATTTT	CASSFVSVTDMPGNTIYF
TRBJ2-1	.	TRBV9	TRBD2	TGTGCCAGCAGCGTTCTCCTAGCGGGGGGTGACAATGAGCAGTTCTTC	CASSVLLAGGDNEQFF
TRBJ2-7	.	TRBV5-1	TRBD1	TGCGCCAGCAGCTTTCTTGGACAGGGGGCGTCCGAGCAGTACTTC	CASSFLGQGASEQYF
TRBJ2-1	once	TRBV11-2	TRBD1	TGTGCCAGCAGCCCGAAGGGGGCCTTTCAAAATGAGCAGTTCTTC	CASSPKGAFQNEQFF
TRBJ2-2	.	TRBV28	.	TGTGCCAGCAGTTTTGTACAGAACACCGGGGAGCTGTTTTTT	CASSFVQNTGELFF
TRBJ1-2	.	TRBV25-1	.	TGTGCCAGCAGTGATGGGCCACTGGCGGGGTATGGCTACACCTTC	CASSDGPLAGYGYTF
TRBJ1-2	.	TRBV7-2	TRBD1	TGTGCCAGCAGCTTAGCCGGGACAGGCGGCGGCTACACCTTC	CASSLAGTGGGYTF
TRBJ2-7	.	TRBV4-1	TRBD2	TGCGCCAGCAGCGGGGCGGGGGGGCCCAACGAGCAGTACTTC	CASSGAGGPNEQYF
TRBJ2-2	.	TRBV5-1	TRBD1	TGCGCCAGCAGCCTAACAGGGGTTATGAACACCGGGGAGCTGTTTTTT	CASSLTGVMNTGELFF